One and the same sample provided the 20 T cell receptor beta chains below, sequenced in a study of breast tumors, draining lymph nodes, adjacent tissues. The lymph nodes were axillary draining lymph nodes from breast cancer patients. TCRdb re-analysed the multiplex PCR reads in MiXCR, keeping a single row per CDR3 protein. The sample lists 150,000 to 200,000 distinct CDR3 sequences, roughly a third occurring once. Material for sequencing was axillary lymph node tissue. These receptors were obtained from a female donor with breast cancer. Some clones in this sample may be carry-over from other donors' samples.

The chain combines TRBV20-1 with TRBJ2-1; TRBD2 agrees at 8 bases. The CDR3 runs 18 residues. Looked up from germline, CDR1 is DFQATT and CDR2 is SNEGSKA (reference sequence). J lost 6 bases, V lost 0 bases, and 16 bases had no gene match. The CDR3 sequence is CSARDLGAGARGANEQFF. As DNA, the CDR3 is TGCAGTGCTAGAGATCTTGGAGCGGGGGCCCGAGGGGCCAATGAGCAGTTCTTC.

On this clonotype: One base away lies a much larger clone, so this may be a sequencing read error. CDR3 region: CAGSQRTSITGELFF. The CDR3 DNA reads TGTGCCGGCAGCCAGAGGACGTCTATCACCGGGGAGCTGTTTTTT. This chain uses TRBV3-1 with TRBJ2-2; D remains ambiguous. CDR3 length equals 15 residues. Germline V gene sequence: CDR1 LGHDT, CDR2 YNNKEL (reference sequence).

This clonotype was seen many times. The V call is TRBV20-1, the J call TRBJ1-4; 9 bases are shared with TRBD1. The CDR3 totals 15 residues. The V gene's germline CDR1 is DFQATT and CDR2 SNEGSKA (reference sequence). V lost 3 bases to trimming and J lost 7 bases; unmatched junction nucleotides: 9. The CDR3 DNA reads TGCAGTGCTAGTGAACAGGGGGCAGGCGGTGAAAAACTGTTTTTT. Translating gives CSASEQGAGGEKLFF.

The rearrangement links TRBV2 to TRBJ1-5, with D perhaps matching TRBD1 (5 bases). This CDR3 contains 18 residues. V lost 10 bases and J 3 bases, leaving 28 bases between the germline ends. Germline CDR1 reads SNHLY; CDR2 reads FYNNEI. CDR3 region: CATKEGALLDPPNQPQHF. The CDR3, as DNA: TGTGCCACTAAGGAAGGGGCCCTTTTAGACCCCCCCAATCAGCCCCAGCATTTT. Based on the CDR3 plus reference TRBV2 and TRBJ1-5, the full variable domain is EPEVTQTPSHQVTQMGQEVILRCVPISNHLYFYWYRQILGQKVEFLVSFYNNEISEKSEIFDDQFSVERPDGSNFTLKIRSTKLEDSAMYFCATKEGALLDPPNQPQHFGDGTRLSIL.

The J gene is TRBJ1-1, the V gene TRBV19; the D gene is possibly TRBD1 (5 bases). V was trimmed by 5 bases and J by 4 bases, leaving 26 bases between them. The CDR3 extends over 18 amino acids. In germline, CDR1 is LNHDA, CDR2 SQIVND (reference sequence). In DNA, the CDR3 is TGTGCCAGTAGTTCCCCGCGAAGGGGTGGGGGTATGGGCACTGAAGCTTTCTTT. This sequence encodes CASSSPRRGGGMGTEAFF.

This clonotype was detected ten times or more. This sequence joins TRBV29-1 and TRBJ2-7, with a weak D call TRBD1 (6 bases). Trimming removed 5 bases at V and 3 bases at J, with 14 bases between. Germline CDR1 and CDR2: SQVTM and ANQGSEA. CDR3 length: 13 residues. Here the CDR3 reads CSVQGPQIYEQYF. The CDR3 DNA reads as TGCAGCGTTCAGGGGCCGCAGATCTACGAGCAGTACTTC.

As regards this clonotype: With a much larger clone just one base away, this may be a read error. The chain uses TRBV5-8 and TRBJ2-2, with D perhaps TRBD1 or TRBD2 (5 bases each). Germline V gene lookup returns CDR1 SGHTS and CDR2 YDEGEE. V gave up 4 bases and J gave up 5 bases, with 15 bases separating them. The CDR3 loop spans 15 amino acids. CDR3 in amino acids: CASSPGWDGTGELFF. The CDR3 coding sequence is TGTGCCAGCAGCCCCGGATGGGACGGAACCGGGGAGCTGTTTTTT.

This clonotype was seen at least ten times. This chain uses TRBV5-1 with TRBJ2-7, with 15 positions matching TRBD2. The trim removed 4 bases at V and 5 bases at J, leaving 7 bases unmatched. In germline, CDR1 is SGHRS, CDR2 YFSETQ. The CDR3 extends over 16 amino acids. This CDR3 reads CASSPRTSGRVHEQYF. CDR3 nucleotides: TGCGCCAGCAGCCCCAGGACTAGCGGGAGGGTACACGAGCAGTACTTC.

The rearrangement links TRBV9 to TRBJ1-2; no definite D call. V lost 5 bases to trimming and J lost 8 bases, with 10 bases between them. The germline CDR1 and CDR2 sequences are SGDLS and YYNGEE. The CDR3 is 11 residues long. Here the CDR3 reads CASSSGVGYTF. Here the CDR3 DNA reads TGTGCCAGCAGTAGCGGGGTCGGCTACACCTTC.

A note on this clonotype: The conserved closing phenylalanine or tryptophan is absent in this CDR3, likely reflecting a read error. CDR3 DNA sequence: TGCGCCAGCAGCCAAGGATACCCGGGTCCAGGCTACACCTAC. This translates into CASSQGYPGPGYTY. The chain joins TRBV4-1 to TRBJ1-2; no reliable D call. Per the germline V gene, CDR1 is MGHRA and CDR2 is YSYEKL. This CDR3 region has 14 residues. V lost 1 base, J lost 8 bases, and 14 bases lay in between.

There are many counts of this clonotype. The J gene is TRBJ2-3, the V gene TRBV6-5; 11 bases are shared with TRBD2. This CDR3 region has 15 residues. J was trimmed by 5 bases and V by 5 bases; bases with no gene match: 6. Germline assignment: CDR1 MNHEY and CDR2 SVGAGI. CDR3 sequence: CASSEALAGVDTQYF. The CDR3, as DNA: TGTGCCAGCAGTGAAGCACTAGCGGGGGTAGATACGCAGTATTTT.

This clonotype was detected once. The CDR3 reads CASSSGGGSPGAKNIQYF. CDR3 DNA: TGCGCCAGCAGCTCGGGAGGGGGCTCTCCAGGAGCCAAAAACATTCAGTACTTC. The chain combines TRBV5-1 with TRBJ2-4; weak D call: TRBD2 (8 bases). The ends were cut back, 3 bases at V and 0 bases at J, with 19 bases in the middle. In germline, CDR1 is SGHRS, CDR2 YFSETQ. This CDR3 comprises 18 residues.

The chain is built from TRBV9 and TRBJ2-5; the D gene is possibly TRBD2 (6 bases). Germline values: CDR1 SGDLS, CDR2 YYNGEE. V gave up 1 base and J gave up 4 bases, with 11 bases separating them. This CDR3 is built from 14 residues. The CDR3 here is CASSVRGAGETQYF. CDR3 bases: TGTGCCAGCAGCGTAAGGGGAGCGGGAGAGACCCAGTACTTC.

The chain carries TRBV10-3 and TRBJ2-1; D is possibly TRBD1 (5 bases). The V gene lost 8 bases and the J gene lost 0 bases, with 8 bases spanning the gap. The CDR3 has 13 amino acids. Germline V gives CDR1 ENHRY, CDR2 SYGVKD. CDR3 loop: CAIGQGSYNEQFF. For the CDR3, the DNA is TGTGCCATCGGGCAGGGCTCCTACAATGAGCAGTTCTTC.

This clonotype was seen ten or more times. CDR3 residues: CASSFGGQGSPAYGYTF. The CDR3 DNA is TGTGCCAGCAGCTTCGGTGGACAGGGGAGCCCGGCGTACGGCTACACCTTC. The rearrangement uses TRBV7-8 and TRBJ1-2, with 9 bases lining up with TRBD1. CDR3 length equals 17 residues. V gave up 3 bases and J gave up 8 bases; unmatched junction bases: 16. The V gene's germline CDR1 is SGHVS and CDR2 FQNEAQ. Looking up the rest from reference TRBV7-8 and TRBJ1-2 gives the full variable domain: GAGVSQSPRYKVAKRGQDVALRCDPISGHVSLFWYQQALGQGPEFLTYFQNEAQLDKSGLPSDRFFAERPEGSVSTLKIQRTQQEDSAVYLCASSFGGQGSPAYGYTFGSGTRLTVV.

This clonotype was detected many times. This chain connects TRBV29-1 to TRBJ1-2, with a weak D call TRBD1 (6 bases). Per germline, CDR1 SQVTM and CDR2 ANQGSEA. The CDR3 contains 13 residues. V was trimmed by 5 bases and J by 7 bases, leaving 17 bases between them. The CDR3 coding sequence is TGCAGCGTTACTACAGGGCCCAGGTCTGGCTACACCTTC. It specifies CSVTTGPRSGYTF. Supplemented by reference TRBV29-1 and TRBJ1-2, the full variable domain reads SAVISQKPSRDICQRGTSLTIQCQVDSQVTMMFWYRQQPGQSLTLIATANQGSEATYESGFVIDKFPISRPNLTFSTLTVSNMSPEDSSIYLCSVTTGPRSGYTFGSGTRLTVV.

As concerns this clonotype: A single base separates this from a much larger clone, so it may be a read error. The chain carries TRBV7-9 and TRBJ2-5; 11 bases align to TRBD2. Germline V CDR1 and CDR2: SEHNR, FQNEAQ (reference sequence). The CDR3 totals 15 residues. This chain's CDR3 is CASSFTSGGGETQHF. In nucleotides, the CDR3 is TGTGCCAGCAGCTTTACTAGCGGGGGAGGGGAGACCCAGCACTTC.

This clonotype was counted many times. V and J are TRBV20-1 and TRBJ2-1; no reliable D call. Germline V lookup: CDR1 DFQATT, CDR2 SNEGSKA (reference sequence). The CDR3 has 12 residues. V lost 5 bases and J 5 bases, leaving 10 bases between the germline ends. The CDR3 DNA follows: TGCAGTGCTGCTCGGACGGACAATGAGCAGTTCTTC. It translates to CSAARTDNEQFF.

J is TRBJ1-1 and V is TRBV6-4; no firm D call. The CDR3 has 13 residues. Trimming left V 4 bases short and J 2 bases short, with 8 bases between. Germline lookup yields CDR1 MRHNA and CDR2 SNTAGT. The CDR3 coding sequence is TGTGCCAGCAGTGCCCTTTCTAACACTGAAGCTTTCTTT. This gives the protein CASSALSNTEAFF.

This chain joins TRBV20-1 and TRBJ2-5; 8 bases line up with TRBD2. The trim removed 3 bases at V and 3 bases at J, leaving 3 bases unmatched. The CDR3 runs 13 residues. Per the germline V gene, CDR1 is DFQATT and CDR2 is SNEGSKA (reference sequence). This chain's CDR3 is CSASSGKKETQYF. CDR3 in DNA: TGCAGTGCTAGTAGCGGGAAAAAAGAGACCCAGTACTTC.